Listed below are T cell receptor beta chains from one sample, sequenced in a study of blood T cells in healthy people across ages. TCRdb reprocessed the 5' RACE reads via MiXCR and lists one record per CDR3 protein. The sample contains under 1,000,000 distinct CDR3 sequences, under 40% of which appear only once. Sequencing was performed on blood. The receptors shown here come from a young man in good health. The CDR3 runs from the conserved cysteine through the conserved F or W. The order of the fields is V gene, clone size, D gene, CDR3 length, J gene, CDR3 protein, CDR3 DNA. The D gene is left open where the match is weak. Rows may omit the clone size; those that give it use once, few, many or a size class.

v_call: TRBV14
clone_size: few
d_call: .
cdr3_length: 15
j_call: TRBJ1-2
cdr3_aa: CASSQSGGTIHGYTF
cdr3_nt: TGTGCCAGCAGCCAATCGGGGGGCACGATTCATGGCTACACCTTC

v_call: TRBV20-1
clone_size: .
d_call: TRBD2
cdr3_length: 16
j_call: TRBJ2-5
cdr3_aa: CSARDTGTSDNNEQYF
cdr3_nt: TGCAGTGCTAGAGATACCGGGACTAGCGACAACAATGAGCAGTACTTC

v_call: TRBV9
clone_size: .
d_call: .
cdr3_length: 14
j_call: TRBJ2-1
cdr3_aa: CASSGGHFKDEQFF
cdr3_nt: TGTGCCAGCAGCGGGGGACACTTTAAAGATGAGCAGTTCTTC

v_call: TRBV7-3
clone_size: .
d_call: TRBD2
cdr3_length: 14
j_call: TRBJ2-2
cdr3_aa: CASSSTSGTGELFF
cdr3_nt: TGTGCCAGCAGCTCAACTAGCGGGACCGGGGAGCTGTTTTTT

v_call: TRBV5-1
clone_size: many
d_call: TRBD1
cdr3_length: 15
j_call: TRBJ2-1
cdr3_aa: CASSLWQGAGNEQFF
cdr3_nt: TGCGCCAGCAGCTTGTGGCAGGGGGCTGGCAATGAGCAGTTCTTC

v_call: TRBV20-1
clone_size: many
d_call: TRBD1
cdr3_length: 11
j_call: TRBJ1-2
cdr3_aa: CSAWDRGGYTF
cdr3_nt: TGCAGTGCTTGGGACAGGGGTGGCTACACCTTC

v_call: TRBV29-1
clone_size: .
d_call: TRBD1
cdr3_length: 13
j_call: TRBJ1-1
cdr3_aa: CSVGDRTNTEAFF
cdr3_nt: TGCAGCGTTGGGGACAGAACGAACACTGAAGCTTTCTTT

v_call: TRBV20-1
clone_size: many
d_call: TRBD2
cdr3_length: 13
j_call: TRBJ2-1
cdr3_aa: CSARLAGLHEQFF
cdr3_nt: TGCAGTGCTCGACTAGCGGGGTTGCATGAGCAGTTCTTC

v_call: TRBV7-2
clone_size: many
d_call: .
cdr3_length: 14
j_call: TRBJ2-7
cdr3_aa: CASSSSGLHYEQYF
cdr3_nt: TGTGCCAGCAGCTCCTCGGGACTCCATTACGAGCAGTACTTC

v_call: TRBV7-3
clone_size: .
d_call: .
cdr3_length: 17
j_call: TRBJ2-1
cdr3_aa: CASSPALSEGGQNEQFF
cdr3_nt: TGTGCCAGCAGCCCCGCCTTAAGCGAAGGCGGGCAGAATGAGCAGTTCTTC

v_call: TRBV20-1
clone_size: .
d_call: .
cdr3_length: 13
j_call: TRBJ2-7
cdr3_aa: CSASNGGLYEQYF
cdr3_nt: TGCAGTGCTAGCAACGGGGGTCTCTACGAGCAGTACTTC

v_call: TRBV12-3/TRBV12-4
clone_size: few
d_call: .
cdr3_length: 16
j_call: TRBJ2-2
cdr3_aa: CASSLGRQSGAGELFF
cdr3_nt: TGTGCCAGCAGTTTGGGCCGGCAGAGCGGCGCCGGGGAGCTGTTTTTT

v_call: TRBV7-2
clone_size: few
d_call: .
cdr3_length: 14
j_call: TRBJ2-3
cdr3_aa: CASSLPEGADTQYF
cdr3_nt: TGTGCCAGCAGCTTACCAGAGGGGGCAGATACGCAGTATTTT

v_call: TRBV3-1
clone_size: .
d_call: .
cdr3_length: 13
j_call: TRBJ1-2
cdr3_aa: CASSQGNIYGYTF
cdr3_nt: TGTGCCAGCAGCCAAGGGAACATCTATGGCTACACCTTC

v_call: TRBV4-3
clone_size: .
d_call: .
cdr3_length: 15
j_call: TRBJ2-3
cdr3_aa: CASRQDPLGQDTQYF
cdr3_nt: TGCGCCAGCAGGCAAGATCCACTGGGCCAAGATACGCAGTATTTT

v_call: TRBV12-3/TRBV12-4
clone_size: .
d_call: .
cdr3_length: 14
j_call: TRBJ2-1
cdr3_aa: CTSSLGGGEYEQFF
cdr3_nt: TGTACCAGCAGTTTAGGTGGCGGGGAATATGAGCAGTTCTTC

v_call: TRBV12-3/TRBV12-4
clone_size: once
d_call: TRBD2
cdr3_length: 16
j_call: TRBJ2-7
cdr3_aa: CASSFPRRAGGYEQYF
cdr3_nt: TGTGCCAGCAGTTTCCCCAGACGAGCGGGGGGCTACGAGCAGTACTTC

v_call: TRBV4-1
clone_size: .
d_call: .
cdr3_length: 18
j_call: TRBJ1-5
cdr3_aa: CASSQEGRAGFPNQPQHF
cdr3_nt: TGCGCCAGCAGCCAAGAAGGACGGGCAGGGTTTCCAAATCAGCCCCAGCATTTT

v_call: TRBV25-1
clone_size: few
d_call: TRBD2
cdr3_length: 15
j_call: TRBJ2-7
cdr3_aa: CASSAKSGETYEQYF
cdr3_nt: TGTGCCAGCAGTGCGAAGAGCGGGGAGACCTACGAGCAGTACTTC

v_call: TRBV20-1
clone_size: .
d_call: .
cdr3_length: 15
j_call: TRBJ2-3
cdr3_aa: CSADLVRISTDTQYF
cdr3_nt: TGCAGTGCGGATCTGGTACGGATTAGCACAGATACGCAGTATTTT

v_call: TRBV12-3/TRBV12-4
clone_size: .
d_call: TRBD2
cdr3_length: 15
j_call: TRBJ2-5
cdr3_aa: CASIKAGGRQETQYF
cdr3_nt: TGTGCCAGCATTAAAGCGGGGGGGCGCCAAGAGACCCAGTACTTC

v_call: TRBV29-1
clone_size: .
d_call: TRBD1
cdr3_length: 14
j_call: TRBJ2-7
cdr3_aa: CSANRDRAIFEQYF
cdr3_nt: TGCAGCGCCAACCGGGACAGGGCAATTTTCGAGCAGTACTTC

v_call: TRBV9
clone_size: few
d_call: .
cdr3_length: 14
j_call: TRBJ1-1
cdr3_aa: CASSVGGAGTEAFF
cdr3_nt: TGTGCCAGCAGCGTAGGGGGGGCCGGCACTGAAGCTTTCTTT

v_call: TRBV6-2/TRBV6-3
clone_size: .
d_call: .
cdr3_length: 14
j_call: TRBJ2-1
cdr3_aa: CASSYEGHYNEQFF
cdr3_nt: TGTGCCAGCAGTTACGAGGGACATTACAATGAGCAGTTCTTC

v_call: TRBV6-5
clone_size: .
d_call: .
cdr3_length: 13
j_call: TRBJ2-1
cdr3_aa: CASSYEVNNEQFF
cdr3_nt: TGTGCCAGCAGTTACGAAGTAAACAATGAGCAGTTCTTC

v_call: TRBV5-1
clone_size: .
d_call: .
cdr3_length: 12
j_call: TRBJ2-4
cdr3_aa: CACRDTESIQYF
cdr3_nt: TGCGCCTGCCGGGACACCGAAAGCATTCAGTACTTC

v_call: TRBV4-2
clone_size: many
d_call: TRBD2
cdr3_length: 17
j_call: TRBJ2-3
cdr3_aa: CASSQASGGGLEDTQYF
cdr3_nt: TGTGCCAGCAGCCAAGCTAGCGGGGGGGGCCTCGAGGATACGCAGTATTTT

v_call: TRBV24-1
clone_size: few
d_call: .
cdr3_length: 13
j_call: TRBJ1-1
cdr3_aa: CATRGVGNTEAFF
cdr3_nt: TGTGCCACCAGAGGAGTGGGGAACACTGAAGCTTTCTTT

v_call: TRBV5-1
clone_size: .
d_call: TRBD1
cdr3_length: 12
j_call: TRBJ2-5
cdr3_aa: CASSSGGWVQYF
cdr3_nt: TGCGCCAGCAGCTCAGGGGGCTGGGTGCAGTACTTC

v_call: TRBV5-1
clone_size: many
d_call: .
cdr3_length: 15
j_call: TRBJ1-2
cdr3_aa: CASSLEGLSPYGYTF
cdr3_nt: TGCGCCAGCAGCTTGGAGGGGCTTAGTCCCTATGGCTACACCTTC

v_call: TRBV6-5
clone_size: .
d_call: .
cdr3_length: 14
j_call: TRBJ2-7
cdr3_aa: CASRPQGGSNEQYF
cdr3_nt: TGTGCCAGCAGACCACAGGGTGGGAGTAACGAGCAGTACTTC

v_call: TRBV7-9
clone_size: few
d_call: .
cdr3_length: 15
j_call: TRBJ1-2
cdr3_aa: CASSPTTGRSYGYTF
cdr3_nt: TGTGCCAGCAGCCCAACCACAGGGAGGTCCTATGGCTACACCTTC

v_call: TRBV5-1
clone_size: few
d_call: TRBD1
cdr3_length: 16
j_call: TRBJ2-5
cdr3_aa: CASSLAFGTVLETQYF
cdr3_nt: TGCGCCAGCAGCTTGGCCTTTGGGACAGTACTCGAGACCCAGTACTTC

v_call: TRBV12-3/TRBV12-4
clone_size: .
d_call: .
cdr3_length: 15
j_call: TRBJ1-6
cdr3_aa: CASSFDVGANSPLHF
cdr3_nt: TGTGCCAGCAGTTTCGATGTCGGCGCGAATTCACCCCTCCACTTT

v_call: TRBV12-3/TRBV12-4
clone_size: many
d_call: .
cdr3_length: 12
j_call: TRBJ1-2
cdr3_aa: CASGDYSRGYTF
cdr3_nt: TGTGCCAGCGGGGACTACTCTCGGGGCTACACCTTC

v_call: TRBV7-9
clone_size: many
d_call: TRBD1
cdr3_length: 15
j_call: TRBJ2-7
cdr3_aa: CASSSAGQGRNEQYF
cdr3_nt: TGTGCCAGCAGCTCAGCCGGACAGGGAAGGAACGAGCAGTACTTC

v_call: TRBV13
clone_size: .
d_call: TRBD2
cdr3_length: 18
j_call: TRBJ2-3
cdr3_aa: CASSTTSGGPSSTDTQYF
cdr3_nt: TGTGCCAGCAGCACCACCAGCGGGGGGCCTTCTAGCACAGATACGCAGTATTTT

v_call: TRBV3-1
clone_size: .
d_call: .
cdr3_length: 15
j_call: TRBJ2-5
cdr3_aa: CASSQGPRDQETQYF
cdr3_nt: TGTGCCAGCAGCCAAGGTCCCAGGGACCAAGAGACCCAGTACTTC

v_call: TRBV27
clone_size: few
d_call: .
cdr3_length: 13
j_call: TRBJ2-4
cdr3_aa: CASREASKNIQYF
cdr3_nt: TGTGCCAGCAGAGAAGCTAGCAAAAACATTCAGTACTTC

v_call: TRBV10-3
clone_size: few
d_call: TRBD1
cdr3_length: 14
j_call: TRBJ1-2
cdr3_aa: CAISAGDRGYGYTF
cdr3_nt: TGTGCCATCAGTGCGGGGGACAGGGGCTATGGCTACACCTTC

v_call: TRBV18
clone_size: .
d_call: .
cdr3_length: 17
j_call: TRBJ1-3
cdr3_aa: CASSPSSPLYSGNTIYF
cdr3_nt: TGTGCCAGCTCACCAAGTAGTCCGTTATACTCTGGAAACACCATATATTTT

v_call: TRBV9
clone_size: .
d_call: TRBD2
cdr3_length: 16
j_call: TRBJ2-3
cdr3_aa: CASSVGLASSTDTQYF
cdr3_nt: TGTGCCAGCAGCGTCGGACTAGCGAGCAGCACAGATACGCAGTATTTT

v_call: TRBV20-1
clone_size: .
d_call: TRBD2
cdr3_length: 17
j_call: TRBJ2-4
cdr3_aa: CSARDIRLAGTKNIQYF
cdr3_nt: TGCAGTGCTAGAGATATCCGACTAGCGGGTACCAAAAACATTCAGTACTTC

v_call: TRBV27
clone_size: .
d_call: TRBD2
cdr3_length: 16
j_call: TRBJ2-1
cdr3_aa: CASSYAAGASYNEQFF
cdr3_nt: TGTGCCAGCAGTTACGCAGCGGGGGCCTCCTACAATGAGCAGTTCTTC

v_call: TRBV5-1
clone_size: few
d_call: TRBD2
cdr3_length: 15
j_call: TRBJ2-1
cdr3_aa: CASSLVGLADNEQFF
cdr3_nt: TGCGCCAGCAGCTTGGTAGGGCTAGCGGACAATGAGCAGTTCTTC

v_call: TRBV12-3/TRBV12-4
clone_size: .
d_call: TRBD1
cdr3_length: 12
j_call: TRBJ1-1
cdr3_aa: CTSTLGGREAFF
cdr3_nt: TGTACCAGCACCCTAGGGGGCAGGGAAGCTTTCTTT

v_call: TRBV7-2
clone_size: .
d_call: TRBD1
cdr3_length: 14
j_call: TRBJ1-5
cdr3_aa: CASSPRTGNLPQHF
cdr3_nt: TGTGCCAGCAGCCCGCGGACAGGGAATCTGCCCCAGCATTTT

v_call: TRBV28
clone_size: .
d_call: TRBD2
cdr3_length: 16
j_call: TRBJ2-5
cdr3_aa: CASSRGLAGPQETQYF
cdr3_nt: TGTGCCAGCAGTCGTGGACTAGCGGGTCCACAAGAGACCCAGTACTTC

v_call: TRBV5-4
clone_size: .
d_call: .
cdr3_length: 15
j_call: TRBJ1-1
cdr3_aa: CASSSAPTANTEAFF
cdr3_nt: TGTGCCAGCAGCTCGGCCCCGACAGCGAACACTGAAGCTTTCTTT

v_call: TRBV7-2
clone_size: .
d_call: .
cdr3_length: 15
j_call: TRBJ2-5
cdr3_aa: CASSITGSWGETQYF
cdr3_nt: TGTGCCAGCAGCATTACCGGATCCTGGGGAGAGACCCAGTACTTC

v_call: TRBV4-3
clone_size: .
d_call: .
cdr3_length: 17
j_call: TRBJ2-7
cdr3_aa: CASSQDSVRGRLYEQYF
cdr3_nt: TGCGCCAGCAGCCAAGATTCGGTCCGGGGCCGCCTTTACGAGCAGTACTTC

v_call: TRBV12-3/TRBV12-4
clone_size: few
d_call: TRBD1
cdr3_length: 15
j_call: TRBJ2-2
cdr3_aa: CASSTDRVRTGELFF
cdr3_nt: TGTGCCAGCAGTACGGACAGGGTTAGGACCGGGGAGCTGTTTTTT

v_call: TRBV12-3/TRBV12-4
clone_size: .
d_call: TRBD1
cdr3_length: 13
j_call: TRBJ1-2
cdr3_aa: CASTGTGNDGYTF
cdr3_nt: TGTGCCAGCACCGGGACAGGGAACGATGGCTACACCTTC

v_call: TRBV7-8
clone_size: few
d_call: .
cdr3_length: 18
j_call: TRBJ1-2
cdr3_aa: CASSLRAQDEPLFYGYTF
cdr3_nt: TGTGCCAGCAGCTTAAGGGCACAGGACGAGCCCCTATTCTATGGCTACACCTTC

v_call: TRBV12-3/TRBV12-4
clone_size: many
d_call: TRBD1
cdr3_length: 15
j_call: TRBJ1-5
cdr3_aa: CASSLAGQGGQPQHF
cdr3_nt: TGTGCCAGCAGTTTAGCCGGACAGGGAGGCCAGCCCCAGCATTTT